Following are 16 T cell receptor beta chains from one sample sequenced in a study of T-cell memory formation after mild COVID-19. TCRdb processed the 5' RACE reads anew with MiXCR; each CDR3 protein has one entry. This sample has 180,000 or so distinct CDR3 sequences, with approximately 10% found just once. Material for sequencing was PBMCs or a T cell subset sorted from them (not recorded which). All receptors come from a man in his late teens or twenties who had mild COVID-19 (a few samples of this study predate the infection). Cell type and time point are not known.

The chain recombines TRBV12-3 or TRBV12-4 with TRBJ1-2; TRBD1 matches 8 bases. The V segment lost 6 bases and the J segment 8 bases; nucleotides outside the gene matches: 8. The CDR3 length is 13 residues. The CDR3 DNA follows: TGTGCCAGCAGCCCGGGACAGGCTATAGGCTACACCTTC. Its protein is CASSPGQAIGYTF.

The chain couples TRBV7-3 to TRBJ2-1, with D maybe TRBD1 (5 bases). This CDR3 is 13 amino acids long. Germline CDR1 reads SGHTA; CDR2 reads FQGTGA. The V gene lost 5 bases and the J gene lost 9 bases, with 14 bases spanning the gap. The CDR3 coding sequence is TGTGCCAGCAGCGAGCAGGGTCCGGGTGAGCAGTTCTTC. Translation: CASSEQGPGEQFF.

This chain links TRBV24-1 with TRBJ2-7; maybe TRBD1 (6 bases). Trimming removed 11 bases at V and 6 bases at J, with 13 bases between. The germline V gene has CDR1 KGHDR and CDR2 SFDVKD. The CDR3 runs 11 residues. This CDR3 is CASPQGCEQYV. DNA for the CDR3: TGTGCCAGTCCGCAGGGGTGCGAGCAGTACGTC.

Of note for this clonotype: One end of the junction fails to match germline, which may point to a read error. In nucleotides, the CDR3 is TGTGCCAGCAGTCTTCAGGGAGGGGACTCCTCGAGCTTC. Translation gives CASSLQGGDSSSF. The chain has TRBV7-2 and TRBJ2-1, with TRBD2 identical over 7 bases. Germline V gene sequence: CDR1 SGHTA, CDR2 FQGNSA. The CDR3 runs 13 residues.

V usage is TRBV4-1 and J usage is TRBJ1-1; the match to TRBD1 covers 9 bases. Germline values: CDR1 MGHRA, CDR2 YSYEKL. This CDR3 contains 13 residues. J gave up 8 bases and V 3 bases, and 4 bases lay outside the gene matches. The CDR3 DNA reads as TGCGCCAGCAGCCATAAAGACAGGGGGGAAGCTTTCTTT. This gives the protein CASSHKDRGEAFF.

J is TRBJ1-6 and V is TRBV3-1, with a possible D match to TRBD1 (5 bases). The germline gives CDR1 LGHDT, CDR2 YNNKEL (reference sequence). The V and J ends lost 7 bases and 10 bases respectively, with 14 bases between them. CDR3 length: 13 residues. CDR3 bases: TGTGCCAGCACCATAACAGCAGGGTCACCCCTCCACTTT. It encodes CASTITAGSPLHF.

The V gene is TRBV6-5, the J gene TRBJ2-3, with D perhaps assigned TRBD1 or TRBD2 (5 bases each). V shed 5 bases and J shed 3 bases, with 12 bases lying between them. The germline V gene encodes CDR1 MNHEY and CDR2 SVGAGI. This CDR3 region has 14 residues. The CDR3 nucleotides are TGTGCCAGCAGTCCGCCGGGGCAGACAGATACGCAGTATTTT. It encodes CASSPPGQTDTQYF.

This clonotype showed up many times. V is TRBV7-2 and J is TRBJ2-3; 8 bases line up with TRBD2. This CDR3 contains 15 residues. Germline values: CDR1 SGHTA, CDR2 FQGNSA. The trim removed 2 bases at V and 5 bases at J, leaving 6 bases unmatched. CDR3 coding DNA: TGTGCCAGCAGCTTACGGGGGGGGCCGGTAGATACGCAGTATTTT. It specifies CASSLRGGPVDTQYF. Full variable domain (rest looked up from reference TRBV7-2 and TRBJ2-3): GAGVSQSPSNKVTEKGKDVELRCDPISGHTALYWYRQSLGQGLEFLIYFQGNSAPDKSGLPSDRFSAERTGGSVSTLTIQRTQQEDSAVYLCASSLRGGPVDTQYFGPGTRLTVL.

This clonotype was detected ten times or more. The rearrangement uses TRBV3-1 and TRBJ2-5, with a tentative D call TRBD1 (5 bases). The CDR3 runs to 15 residues. The V end lost 1 base, the J end lost 5 bases, and 14 bases lay between the germline ends. The germline V gene encodes CDR1 LGHDT and CDR2 YNNKEL (reference sequence). The CDR3 loop reads CASSQGQGLRETQYF. Written as DNA, the CDR3 is TGTGCCAGCAGCCAAGGTCAGGGCCTGAGGGAGACCCAGTACTTC.

V and J are TRBV7-9 and TRBJ2-3, with 9 bases matching TRBD2. Germline loops: CDR1 SEHNR, CDR2 FQNEAQ (reference sequence). Trimming removed 5 bases from V and 2 bases from J; junction bases left unmatched: 8. This CDR3 comprises 16 residues. This CDR3 is CASSQNLAGLTDTQYF. The CDR3 DNA reads TGTGCCAGCAGCCAAAACCTAGCGGGGCTCACAGATACGCAGTATTTT.

The chain uses TRBV6-5 and TRBJ2-2; no clear D. The germline V gene encodes CDR1 MNHEY and CDR2 SVGAGI. This CDR3 comprises 15 residues. Trimming removed 4 bases at V and 1 base at J, with 10 bases between. The CDR3 here is CASSSQTVNTGELFF. The CDR3 region has the DNA TGTGCCAGCAGTTCCCAAACAGTGAACACCGGGGAGCTGTTTTTT.

The chain links TRBV5-6 to TRBJ2-2; D is ambiguous. The CDR3 contains 14 residues. V was trimmed by 1 base and J by 4 bases, leaving 8 bases between them. Germline V CDR1 and CDR2: SGHDT, YYEEEE. CDR3 protein: CASSLRAATGELFF. CDR3 sequence (DNA): TGTGCCAGCAGCTTGAGGGCGGCCACCGGGGAGCTGTTTTTT.

This clonotype was found many times. In DNA, the CDR3 is TGTGCCAGCAGCTTAGCGCGTCAGGGATCGGGGCAGTTCTTC. Amino acid sequence: CASSLARQGSGQFF. The chain employs TRBV7-8 and TRBJ2-1; TRBD1 might be the D (5 bases). Germline-derived CDR1 and CDR2 are SGHVS and FQNEAQ. Between the trimmed V and J ends, which lost 0 bases and 12 bases, there was a span of 15 bases. The CDR3 is made up of 14 amino acids.

The chain employs TRBV18 and TRBJ2-3, with a weak D call TRBD2 (6 bases). Germline CDR1 reads KGHSH; CDR2 reads LQKENI. CDR3 length: 16 residues. Trimming cost V 2 bases and J 1 base, with 13 bases left between them. In DNA form, the CDR3 reads TGTGCCAGCTCACCAAGGGCAGGAGGGGGCACAGATACGCAGTATTTT. It codes for CASSPRAGGGTDTQYF.

The CDR3 region has the DNA TGTGCCAGCAGCCTCAAGCCGGCAGCGCGCCAGACCCAGTACTTC. It yields the protein CASSLKPAARQTQYF. The J gene is TRBJ2-5, the V gene TRBV7-3; D is uncertain. Germline CDR1 is SGHTA and CDR2 is FQGTGA. Trimming pared 5 bases from V and 6 bases from J, leaving 19 bases between. CDR3 size: 15 residues. Combining the CDR3 with reference TRBV7-3 and TRBJ2-5 gives the whole variable domain GAGVSQTPSNKVTEKGKYVELRCDPISGHTALYWYRQSLGQGPEFLIYFQGTGAADDSGLPNDRFFAVRPEGSVSTLKIQRTERGDSAVYLCASSLKPAARQTQYFGPGTRLLVL.

The genes are TRBV20-1 and TRBJ2-7; 12 nucleotides line up with TRBD2. From germline, CDR1 is DFQATT and CDR2 SNEGSKA (reference sequence). After removal of 6 bases from V and 7 bases from J, the junction contained 13 bases not matched to a gene. The CDR3 is 15 amino acids. Here the CDR3 reads CSAEHVTSGGLEQYF. The CDR3, as DNA: TGCAGTGCGGAGCACGTAACTAGCGGGGGGCTGGAGCAGTACTTC.